The sequence of this TCR beta chain was determined in a study of identifying expanded T cells in peripheral blood. Healthy donors had no documented immune events, such as infections, while sampled. The V and J ends lost 0 bases and 5 bases, in that order; junction bases with no gene match: 8. Germline lookup yields CDR1 SGHNT and CDR2 YYREEE (reference sequence). There are 15 residues in the CDR3. Sequencing was performed with immunoSEQ multiplex PCR; in TCRdb, only in-frame clones are kept and a portion is missing. The sample contains some 120,000 clones, about four fifths of which appear only once.

Sequencing was done on a sample of blood. This TCR derives from a person between 18 and 69 years old in good health. The chain carries TRBV5-4 and TRBJ2-7; TRBD1 matches at 7 bases. Written as DNA, the CDR3 is TGTGCCAGCAGCTTGGGCAGGGGGACAAGAGACGAGCAGTACTTC. This translates into CASSLGRGTRDEQYF.